This entry lists 15 T cell receptor beta chains sequenced from one sample in a study of radiation and T cells in renal cell carcinoma. The data were produced by immunoSEQ multiplex PCR, yet TCRdb's version contains in-frame clones alone and is incomplete. The profile covers more than 150,000 clones, with about 87% appearing a single time and under 15% taken by the ten largest. Time point of the sample: blood 2 weeks post-SBRT. Treatment specified: 15 Gy SBRT to primary tumor, nephrectomy 4 weeks later. Sequencing used blood, obtained from a patient whose treatment included radiotherapy and nephrectomy. The receptors were gathered from a woman aged 45-60 years with renal cell carcinoma.

The rearrangement uses TRBV30 and TRBJ1-2; D might be TRBD1 (6 bases). The V end lost 2 bases, the J end lost 5 bases, and 12 bases lay between the germline ends. Looked up from germline, CDR1 is GTSNPN and CDR2 is SVGIG (reference sequence). This CDR3 has 13 residues. The DNA of the CDR3 is TGTGCCTGGAGTCCGGACAGACAGTATGGCTACACCTTC. It codes for CAWSPDRQYGYTF.

The chain uses TRBV2 and TRBJ1-1; 9 nucleotides align to TRBD1. CDR1 is SNHLY, CDR2 FYNNEI, per germline. The CDR3 extends over 14 amino acids. Unmatched junction bases numbered 7, after V lost 8 bases and J lost 3 bases. CDR3 sequence (DNA): TGTGCCAGCCTACAGACAGGGGGGCACACTGAAGCTTTCTTT. Translation gives CASLQTGGHTEAFF.

This clone was recorded once. The rearrangement links TRBV5-1 to TRBJ2-1, with TRBD1 matching over 12 bases. The V and J ends lost 4 bases and 9 bases, in that order; junction bases with no gene match: 8. Germline loops: CDR1 SGHRS, CDR2 YFSETQ. This CDR3 spans 15 amino acids. The CDR3 loop is CASSHPGQGASEQFF. The CDR3 DNA is TGCGCCAGCAGCCACCCGGGACAGGGGGCTAGTGAGCAGTTCTTC.

The chain is built from TRBV7-6 and TRBJ2-7; no clear D gene. Germline-derived CDR1 and CDR2 are SGHVS and FNYEAQ. V lost 1 base and J 5 bases, leaving 9 bases between the germline ends. This CDR3 region has 13 residues. CDR3 DNA sequence: TGTGCCAGCAGCTTAGTTGCCGGGCACGAGCAGTACTTC. It yields the protein CASSLVAGHEQYF. The full variable domain, completed using reference TRBV7-6 and TRBJ2-7, is GAGVSQSPRYKVTKRGQDVALRCDPISGHVSLYWYRQALGQGPEFLTYFNYEAQQDKSGLPNDRFSAERPEGSISTLTIQRTEQRDSAMYRCASSLVAGHEQYFGPGTRLTVT.

This clone was seen only a few times. The gene calls are TRBV5-1 and TRBJ1-1, with 7 bases lining up with TRBD1. CDR1 and CDR2 from the germline V gene are SGHRS and YFSETQ. This CDR3 is 14 amino acids long. J gave up 1 base and V 1 base, and 1 base lay outside the gene matches. The CDR3 region is CASSLWTGNTEAFF. The CDR3 DNA reads TGCGCCAGCAGCTTGTGGACAGGGAACACTGAAGCTTTCTTT.

This chain links TRBV13 with TRBJ2-5; the match to TRBD2 covers 13 bases. In germline, CDR1 is PRHDT, CDR2 FYEKMQ (reference sequence). The V and J ends lost 5 bases and 5 bases, in that order; junction bases with no gene match: 14. The CDR3 has 18 amino acids. The DNA of the CDR3 is TGTGCCAGCAGCGAGGCCGGGACTAGCGGGGCTTCCGGCGAGACCCAGTACTTC. As protein: CASSEAGTSGASGETQYF.

The chain couples TRBV7-8 to TRBJ2-1; TRBD2 matches 10 bases. The trim removed 0 bases at V and 10 bases at J, leaving 3 bases unmatched. The CDR3 is 14 amino acids. Germline CDR1 and CDR2: SGHVS and FQNEAQ. The CDR3 coding sequence is TGTGCCAGCAGCTTAGCCCAGCGGGGGGGGGAGCAGTTCTTC. Residues: CASSLAQRGGEQFF.

The chain uses TRBV7-9 and TRBJ2-2; either TRBD1 or TRBD2 may supply D (5 bases each). V lost 8 bases to trimming and J lost 0 bases, with 19 bases between them. Per germline, CDR1 SEHNR and CDR2 FQNEAQ (reference sequence). This CDR3 comprises 17 residues. CDR3: CASPKLTGGPNTGELFF. The CDR3 DNA is TGTGCCAGCCCTAAATTAACTGGGGGTCCGAACACCGGGGAGCTGTTTTTT.

The chain has TRBV7-6 and TRBJ2-3; D may match TRBD1 or TRBD2 (5 bases each). The germline CDR1 and CDR2 sequences are SGHVS and FNYEAQ. The CDR3 is 16 amino acids. Trimming cost V 1 base and J 0 bases, with 11 bases left between them. The CDR3 DNA reads as TGTGCCAGCAGCTTAGTTGGGGGTACTAGCACAGATACGCAGTATTTT. Residues: CASSLVGGTSTDTQYF. Using reference TRBV7-6 and TRBJ2-3 for the parts outside the CDR3, the full variable domain is GAGVSQSPRYKVTKRGQDVALRCDPISGHVSLYWYRQALGQGPEFLTYFNYEAQQDKSGLPNDRFSAERPEGSISTLTIQRTEQRDSAMYRCASSLVGGTSTDTQYFGPGTRLTVL.

This sequence joins TRBV7-2 and TRBJ2-5; D is uncertain. The CDR3 totals 11 residues. Germline V gives CDR1 SGHTA, CDR2 FQGNSA. Trimming removed 5 bases at V and 4 bases at J, with 5 bases between. The CDR3, as DNA: TGTGCCAGCAGCATCCGAGAGACCCAGTACTTC. Translation gives CASSIRETQYF.

V and J are TRBV6-5 and TRBJ1-3; D unclear. Germline CDR1 and CDR2: MNHEY and SVGAGI. The V and J ends lost 5 bases and 7 bases respectively, with 18 bases between them. The CDR3 totals 15 residues. The CDR3 bases are TGTGCCAGCAGTCCCTGGTTAGGGATGAGGAACACCATATATTTT. This sequence encodes CASSPWLGMRNTIYF.

The chain uses TRBV7-2 and TRBJ2-4; D remains ambiguous. There are 14 residues in the CDR3. The germline V gene encodes CDR1 SGHTA and CDR2 FQGNSA. Deletions cut 0 bases from V and 1 base from J, with 4 bases between. The CDR3, as DNA: TGTGCCAGCAGCTTAGCGGGGGCCAAAAACATTCAGTACTTC. This codes for CASSLAGAKNIQYF.

The V gene is TRBV5-8, the J gene TRBJ2-2, with TRBD2 matching over 13 bases. Per germline, CDR1 SGHTS and CDR2 YDEGEE. The ends lost 5 bases at V and 1 base at J; junction bases unmatched: 14. The length of the CDR3 is 20 residues. For the CDR3, the DNA is TGTGCCAGCAGTTCTCTTGGACTAGCGGGGGAGTCTTGGAACACCGGGGAGCTGTTTTTT. It translates to CASSSLGLAGESWNTGELFF.

The CDR3 sequence is CASSYTGGFNYGYTF. The CDR3, as DNA: TGTGCCAGCAGCTACACAGGGGGCTTTAACTATGGCTACACCTTC. V is TRBV7-2 and J is TRBJ1-2, with TRBD1 matching 9 bases. J gave up 1 base and V 4 bases, and 4 bases lay outside the gene matches. Germline lookup yields CDR1 SGHTA and CDR2 FQGNSA. CDR3 length equals 15 residues.

The V gene is TRBV7-9, the J gene TRBJ2-1; D may be TRBD1 or TRBD2 (6 bases each). Germline V lookup: CDR1 SEHNR, CDR2 FQNEAQ (reference sequence). The CDR3 sequence is 16 residues long. Trimming removed 0 bases at V and 3 bases at J, with 12 bases between. CDR3 sequence (DNA): TGTGCCAGCAGCTTAGCTCTGGGGGGCCTCTACAATGAGCAGTTCTTC. This codes for CASSLALGGLYNEQFF.